Each of the 4 T cell receptor beta chains below was sequenced from the same sample in a study of Graves' ophthalmopathy and Graves' hyperthyroidism. The authors amplified TCR beta CDR3 regions, and they did so from RNA transcripts for repertoire sequencing. HTBI primers primed a first-round RT-PCR, and a second-round multiplex PCR followed. TCRdb used MiXCR to reprocess the multiplex PCR reads, holding one entry per CDR3 protein. The sample holds 450,000 to 600,000 distinct CDR3 sequences, less than 45% seen once. The source material was peripheral blood or thyroid tissue (not recorded which). The receptors stem from an adult man with Graves' hyperthyroidism.

This clonotype was counted ten times or more. This sequence joins TRBV5-1 and TRBJ1-1; 8 bases agree with TRBD1. Germline CDR1 is SGHRS and CDR2 is YFSETQ. The trim removed 2 bases at V and 5 bases at J, leaving 8 bases unmatched. The CDR3 sequence is 15 residues long. For the CDR3, the DNA is TGCGCCAGCAGCTTATTGGGACAGGCGGGTACTGAAGCTTTCTTT. It codes for CASSLLGQAGTEAFF. Filled out from reference TRBV5-1 and TRBJ1-1, the complete variable domain reads KAGVTQTPRYLIKTRGQQVTLSCSPISGHRSVSWYQQTPGQGLQFLFEYFSETQRNKGNFPGRFSGRQFSNSRSEMNVSTLELGDSALYLCASSLLGQAGTEAFFGQGTRLTVV.

The gene calls are TRBV10-3 and TRBJ1-1; D remains ambiguous. The CDR3 totals 13 residues. Germline V gene lookup returns CDR1 ENHRY and CDR2 SYGVKD. CDR3 amino acids: CASRPGAVTEAFF. The CDR3 region has the DNA TGTGCTAGTCGGCCAGGAGCGGTTACTGAAGCTTTCTTT.

V usage is TRBV4-1 and J usage is TRBJ2-7; perhaps TRBD2 as D (7 bases). CDR3 length equals 16 residues. V lost 3 bases and J 5 bases, leaving 20 bases between the germline ends. The germline V gene has CDR1 MGHRA and CDR2 YSYEKL. The DNA of the CDR3 is TGCGCCAGCAGCCAGGGGGGGCGCCAGGCTATCGACGAGCAGTACTTC. It translates to CASSQGGRQAIDEQYF.

There are many counts of this clonotype. This chain links TRBV5-1 with TRBJ1-2; no definite D call. This CDR3 region has 14 residues. Looked up from germline, CDR1 is SGHRS and CDR2 is YFSETQ. Trimming took 7 bases from V and 6 from J, leaving 19 bases between them. The CDR3 sequence: CASGGSDRVDGYTF. DNA of the CDR3: TGCGCCAGCGGAGGGAGCGACCGAGTCGATGGCTACACCTTC.